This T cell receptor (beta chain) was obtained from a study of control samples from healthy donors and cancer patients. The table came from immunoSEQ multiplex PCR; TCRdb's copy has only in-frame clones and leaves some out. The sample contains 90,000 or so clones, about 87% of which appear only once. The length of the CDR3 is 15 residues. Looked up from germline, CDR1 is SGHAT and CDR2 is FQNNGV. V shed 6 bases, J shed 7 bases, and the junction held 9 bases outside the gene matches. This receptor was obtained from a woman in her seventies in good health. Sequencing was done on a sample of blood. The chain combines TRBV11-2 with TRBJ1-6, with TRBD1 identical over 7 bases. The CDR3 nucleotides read TGTGCCAGCAGTTCCACAGGGGTACGGAATTCACCCCTCCACTTT. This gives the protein CASSSTGVRNSPLHF.